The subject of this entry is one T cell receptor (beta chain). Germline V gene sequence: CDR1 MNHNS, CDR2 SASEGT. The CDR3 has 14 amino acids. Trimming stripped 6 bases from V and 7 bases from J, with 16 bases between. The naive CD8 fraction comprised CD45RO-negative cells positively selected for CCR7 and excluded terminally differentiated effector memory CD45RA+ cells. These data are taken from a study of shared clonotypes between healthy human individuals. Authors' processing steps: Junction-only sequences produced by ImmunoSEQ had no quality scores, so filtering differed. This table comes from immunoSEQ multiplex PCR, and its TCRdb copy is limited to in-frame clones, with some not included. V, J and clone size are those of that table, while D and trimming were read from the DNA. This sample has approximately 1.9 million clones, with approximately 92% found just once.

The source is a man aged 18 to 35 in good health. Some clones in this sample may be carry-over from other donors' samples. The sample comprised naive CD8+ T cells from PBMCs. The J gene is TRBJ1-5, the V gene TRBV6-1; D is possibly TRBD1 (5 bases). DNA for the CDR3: TGTGCCAGCAGCTACAGGTCCCCCGAGCAGCCCCAGCATTTT. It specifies CASSYRSPEQPQHF.